One TCR beta chain is described in this entry. CDR3 length: 14 amino acids. CDR1 and CDR2 from the germline V gene are KGHSH and LQKENI. Trimming at V came to 5 bases and at J to 8 bases, leaving 11 bases not matched to a gene. Per the original methods: Estimation of nucleated cell counts relied on the amplification of reference gene primers. The data were produced by immunoSEQ multiplex PCR, yet TCRdb's version contains in-frame clones alone and is incomplete. The DNA was the basis for D and trimming; V, J and clone size are from that table. The table has fewer than 600,000 clones, more than 75% seen once. This sample was included in a study of blood T cell repertoires in COVID-19. The wider study: From the United States, Italy and Spain came samples of acute and convalescent COVID-19. PBMCs, B-cell-depleted T cells, or T cells were the source of the cDNA or gDNA that made up the material.

The sequence came from a woman aged 40-49 years who had recovered from COVID-19. V usage is TRBV18 and J usage is TRBJ1-2, with 7 bases identical to TRBD1. Input material: PBMCs or T cells enriched from blood (not recorded which). The CDR3 loop reads CASSSTGAAGGYTF. The CDR3 nucleotides read TGTGCCAGCTCATCAACAGGGGCGGCGGGCGGCTACACCTTC. The whole variable domain, filled in from reference TRBV18 and TRBJ1-2, reads NAGVMQNPRHLVRRRGQEARLRCSPMKGHSHVYWYRQLPEEGLKFMVYLQKENIIDESGMPKERFSAEFPKEGPSILRIQQVVRGDSAAYFCASSSTGAAGGYTFGSGTRLTVV.